One and the same sample provided the 8 T cell receptor beta chains below, sequenced in a study of T cell repertoires in cytomegalovirus infection (dated by TCRdb to between 2017 and 2020). The sequencer was an Illumina HiSeq 1500. Starting from the raw public reads, TCRdb applied fastp trimming at Q25, assembled clones with MiXCR and retained in-frame beta chains. Every entry covers one CDR3 protein and lists the most common genes and DNA from its rows. Here the sample has approximately 500,000 distinct CDR3 sequences; approximately 25% occur a single time. The ten biggest clones cover about 12% of the sample. The sample taken for sequencing was PBMCs. The receptors shown here come from a human donor in good health (CMV status not recorded). Some clones in this sample may be carry-over from other donors' samples.

V usage is TRBV12-3 or TRBV12-4 and J usage is TRBJ1-1; D is uncertain. There are 11 residues in the CDR3. V lost 8 bases and J lost 10, with 14 bases in between. The CDR3 nucleotides are TGTGCCAGCGTACAAGTACGGGCAGCTTTCTTT. It encodes CASVQVRAAFF.

A few counts support this clonotype. This sequence joins TRBV2 and TRBJ2-1; D is perhaps TRBD2 (6 bases). The V end was cut by 8 bases, the J end by 8 bases, with 19 bases between. CDR1 and CDR2 from the germline V gene are SNHLY and FYNNEI. This CDR3 comprises 14 residues. The CDR3 here is CASPRGTFKDEQFF. CDR3 nucleotides: TGTGCCAGCCCTCGAGGGACTTTTAAGGATGAGCAGTTCTTC.

There are a few counts of this clonotype. This chain connects TRBV12-3 or TRBV12-4 to TRBJ2-2; D is perhaps TRBD2 (5 bases). The CDR3 length is 17 residues. V lost 2 bases and J 0 bases, leaving 13 bases between the germline ends. CDR3: CASSLWELTPNTGELFF. DNA for the CDR3: TGTGCCAGCAGTTTATGGGAGCTCACCCCGAACACCGGGGAGCTGTTTTTT.

This clonotype was found a few times. Written as DNA, the CDR3 is TGTGCCAGCAGCGCATACGGGGGTCAAGAGACCCAGTACTTC. This encodes CASSAYGGQETQYF. The rearrangement links TRBV5-4 to TRBJ2-5; D perhaps matches TRBD2 (6 bases). Germline lookup yields CDR1 SGHNT and CDR2 YYREEE (reference sequence). The CDR3 loop spans 14 amino acids. Trimming cost V 4 bases and J 2 bases, with 12 bases left between them.

This chain connects TRBV7-8 to TRBJ2-1; 10 bases map to TRBD2. Unmatched junction bases numbered 14, after V lost 5 bases and J lost 7 bases. The CDR3 sequence is 17 residues long. CDR1 and CDR2 (germline): SGHVS, FQNEAQ. The CDR3 DNA follows: TGTGCCAGCAGCAGGAAAGCGGGAGGGTTCACGTCTAATGAGCAGTTCTTC. Protein product: CASSRKAGGFTSNEQFF.

This clonotype was seen more than once but under ten times. This chain uses TRBV7-2 with TRBJ1-5, with D possibly matching TRBD1 (5 bases). Trimming shortened V by 1 base and J by 5 bases, and 12 bases separated the two germline ends. This CDR3 contains 15 residues. CDR1 and CDR2 (germline): SGHTA, FQGNSA. The CDR3 region has the DNA TGTGCCAGCAGCTTAGGGGACGGTGGTTATCAGCCCCAGCATTTT. Translation: CASSLGDGGYQPQHF.

This clonotype was detected a few times. The genes are TRBV7-2 and TRBJ2-1; no clear D gene. The V and J ends lost 2 bases and 8 bases respectively, with 13 bases between them. Germline V gene data show CDR1 as SGHTA and CDR2 as FQGNSA. The CDR3 totals 14 residues. CDR3 loop: CASSLFPRGDEQFF. The CDR3 region has the DNA TGTGCCAGCAGCTTATTTCCTCGCGGCGATGAGCAGTTCTTC.

This clonotype occurred many times. The J gene is TRBJ1-2, the V gene TRBV11-3; TRBD1 might be the D (5 bases). The length of the CDR3 is 16 residues. Germline CDR1 reads SGHNT; CDR2 reads YENEEA. Trimming took off 4 bases at V and 3 bases at J, with 18 bases between the two ends. This CDR3 is CASSSGFGQGDYGYTF. The CDR3 DNA reads as TGTGCCAGCAGCTCGGGCTTCGGCCAGGGAGACTATGGCTACACCTTC.